A few counts support the clone carrying this T cell receptor delta chain. Its antigen is still unknown. A read error likely explains why the TCRdb protein, taken from a much larger clone, differs from this DNA's translation at residue 9; the protein shown is translated from the DNA. The sample originates from a study of γδ T cells in repeated Plasmodium falciparum infection. Overall study context: Malaria-naive adults were infected with P. falciparum NF54 four times over roughly 620 days. Whole-study findings and limits: Compared with Australian children, Malian Vdelta2-negative repertoires seemed more clonal, less diverse, less shared.

The germline gives CDR1 TSWWSYY, CDR2 QGS. This CDR3 is built from 18 residues. With 1 base removed from V and 0 bases from J, the gap between germline ends came to 18 bases. Flow sorting of PBMC yielded separate Vgamma9/Vdelta2+ and Vdelta2-negative gammadelta T cell populations for bulk repertoire analysis. TCRdb reanalysed the multiplex PCR reads with CATT. This sample has 90,000 to 95,000 delta-chain clones; over 0.9% occur once, and the top ten carry around a tenth. The sequencing sample was made of gamma-delta T cells from blood. The gene calls are TRDV1 and TRDJ1; the D gene is possibly TRDD3 (5 bases). TCRdb carries no J gene annotation; the J gene was assigned here by matching the DNA with germline. The receptor was derived from a pool of human donors (malaria-infected and uninfected, not separated). As DNA, the CDR3 is TGTGCTCTTGGGGAACCGCTACTGGTGAACTCGTACACCGATAAACTCATCTTT. Its translation is CALGEPLLVNSYTDKLIF.